This TCR beta chain derives from a study of control samples from healthy donors and cancer patients. Some clones are missing from TCRdb's copy, which holds only in-frame ones; the method was immunoSEQ multiplex PCR. The table has approximately 120,000 clones, about nine tenths seen once. The CDR3 length is 11 residues. V was clipped by 8 bases and J by 8 bases; unmatched bases: 4. The germline V gene has CDR1 MNHEY and CDR2 SVGAGI. Specimen: blood. The chain recombines TRBV6-5 with TRBJ1-2; 8 nucleotides agree with TRBD1. This clonotype originated in a human donor in good health. The donor label of this sample is uncertain. The CDR3 reads CASGTGSGYTF. The CDR3 nucleotides read TGTGCCAGCGGGACAGGCAGCGGCTACACCTTC.